Below are 18 T cell receptor beta chains sequenced from a single sample in a study of OX40 agonist ivuxolimab in advanced cancers. Assay used: immunoSEQ multiplex PCR; TCRdb lists only in-frame clones, some missing. In the table there are approximately 49,000 clones, less than 85% of which are singletons. The sequencing here drew on CD4+ or CD8+ T cells sorted from blood, taken in a trial of the OX40 agonist ivuxolimab. The receptors were gathered from an adult with an advanced solid tumor such as melanoma, head and neck, liver or kidney cancer.

The chain links TRBV19 to TRBJ1-5; the D gene is possibly TRBD1 (5 bases). V lost 8 bases, J lost 2 bases, and 7 bases lay in between. The CDR3 contains 12 residues. Germline CDR1 and CDR2: LNHDA and SQIVND (reference sequence). The CDR3 reads CASRDRNQPQHF. Here the CDR3 DNA reads TGTGCCAGTCGGGACCGCAATCAGCCCCAGCATTTT.

The chain recombines TRBV6-1 with TRBJ2-2; possible D gene TRBD2, 6 bases. The CDR3 has 14 residues. V was clipped by 6 bases and J by 1 base, with 9 bases between them. Germline CDR1 and CDR2: MNHNS and SASEGT. The CDR3 loop reads CASREEGNTGELFF. CDR3 DNA: TGTGCCAGCAGGGAGGAGGGGAACACCGGGGAGCTGTTTTTT.

The V gene is TRBV12-5, the J gene TRBJ1-5; TRBD1 agrees at 7 bases. The CDR3 extends over 12 amino acids. The V gene end was trimmed by 6 bases and the J gene end by 5 bases; junction bases not matched to a gene: 1. Germline V lookup: CDR1 LGHNT, CDR2 FRNRAP. As DNA, the CDR3 is TGTGCTAGTGGCACAGGGGATCAGCCCCAGCATTTT. It is translated as CASGTGDQPQHF.

This sequence joins TRBV27 and TRBJ2-2; the match to TRBD2 covers 7 bases. CDR3 length: 17 amino acids. Germline trimming cut 2 bases from V and 0 bases from J; bases unmatched to any gene: 6. CDR1 is MNHEY and CDR2 is SMNVEV in the germline V gene (reference sequence). This CDR3 is CASSLRAGYANTGELFF. In nucleotides, the CDR3 is TGTGCCAGCAGTTTAAGAGCGGGGTACGCGAACACCGGGGAGCTGTTTTTT.

The chain is built from TRBV9 and TRBJ2-3; TRBD2 matches at 7 bases. Germline CDR1 and CDR2: SGDLS and YYNGEE. Unmatched junction bases numbered 4, after V lost 0 bases and J lost 0 bases. The CDR3 runs 16 residues. Here the CDR3 DNA reads TGTGCCAGCAGCGTAGGGCCTAGCGGTAGCACAGATACGCAGTATTTT. Its protein is CASSVGPSGSTDTQYF.

This chain links TRBV4-3 with TRBJ2-1, with 10 bases fitting TRBD2. The CDR3 sequence is 16 residues long. Germline CDR1 LGHNA, CDR2 YSLEER. The V segment lost 2 bases and the J segment 10 bases; nucleotides outside the gene matches: 11. The CDR3 DNA reads as TGCGCCAGCAGCCAAAGAGCGGGAGGGTCAGTTGGGGAGCAGTTCTTC. As protein: CASSQRAGGSVGEQFF.

This clone was recorded a few times. The chain carries TRBV30 and TRBJ1-2; D not resolved. The length of the CDR3 is 15 residues. From germline, CDR1 is GTSNPN and CDR2 SVGIG (reference sequence). V dropped 3 bases and J dropped 4 bases, with 18 bases sitting between them. CDR3 in DNA: TGTGCCTGGAGCCCCCGGGTAGGGTCACGCTATGGCTACACCTTC. It translates to CAWSPRVGSRYGYTF.

This chain links TRBV7-2 with TRBJ1-6; TRBD1 matches at 7 bases. Germline V lookup: CDR1 SGHTA, CDR2 FQGNSA. The CDR3 has 15 amino acids. J lost 4 bases, V lost 7 bases, and 7 bases had no gene match. CDR3: CASTVGTDYNSPLHF. For the CDR3, the DNA is TGTGCCAGCACCGTAGGGACAGATTATAATTCACCCCTCCACTTT.

The V and J genes are TRBV2 and TRBJ1-4, with D uncertain. The CDR3 runs 14 residues. The germline V gene has CDR1 SNHLY and CDR2 FYNNEI. V lost 6 bases, J lost 3 bases, and 11 bases lay in between. The CDR3 DNA sequence: TGTGCCAGCAGGGGCCAGGCTGCTAATGAAAAACTGTTTTTT. This sequence encodes CASRGQAANEKLFF.

The rearrangement joins TRBV5-1 to TRBJ2-7, with unresolved D. Germline-derived CDR1 and CDR2 are SGHRS and YFSETQ. CDR3 length: 13 residues. V was trimmed by 0 bases and J by 7 bases, leaving 11 bases between them. The CDR3 spells CASSLDAVWEQYF. DNA of the CDR3: TGCGCCAGCAGCTTGGATGCGGTTTGGGAGCAGTACTTC.

The chain employs TRBV6-4 and TRBJ2-1, with D perhaps being TRBD1 or TRBD2 (6 bases each). Looked up from germline, CDR1 is MRHNA and CDR2 is SNTAGT. The V end lost 5 bases, the J end lost 6 bases, and 14 bases lay between the germline ends. The CDR3 totals 14 residues. The CDR3 loop reads CASSPGGQVNEQFF. The DNA for the CDR3 is TGTGCCAGCAGTCCTGGGGGGCAGGTCAATGAGCAGTTCTTC.

The chain couples TRBV6-6 to TRBJ1-1, with D possibly matching TRBD1 (5 bases). V dropped 6 bases and J dropped 0 bases, with 11 bases sitting between them. CDR1 is MNHNY, CDR2 SVGAGI, per germline (reference sequence). This CDR3 is built from 14 residues. CDR3 coding DNA: TGTGCCAGCAGCCCGGCAGGGATGAACACTGAAGCTTTCTTT. Translation gives CASSPAGMNTEAFF.

The chain couples TRBV10-3 to TRBJ1-2; 7 bases match TRBD1. Germline V lookup: CDR1 ENHRY, CDR2 SYGVKD. Germline trimming cut 8 bases from V and 5 bases from J; bases unmatched to any gene: 8. The CDR3 extends over 13 amino acids. CDR3 nucleotide sequence: TGTGCCATCGAGTTGGCAGGGGGGTATGGCTACACCTTC. It translates to CAIELAGGYGYTF.

The chain carries TRBV29-1 and TRBJ1-4; the D gene is possibly TRBD1 (5 bases). Germline CDR1 reads SQVTM; CDR2 reads ANQGSEA. Trimming stripped 3 bases from V and 7 bases from J, with 12 bases between. The CDR3 contains 13 residues. CDR3 in amino acids: CSVDRGSGEKLFF. In nucleotides, the CDR3 is TGCAGCGTTGATCGGGGCTCTGGTGAAAAACTGTTTTTT. Complete variable domain (other parts from reference TRBV29-1 and TRBJ1-4): SAVISQKPSRDICQRGTSLTIQCQVDSQVTMMFWYRQQPGQSLTLIATANQGSEATYESGFVIDKFPISRPNLTFSTLTVSNMSPEDSSIYLCSVDRGSGEKLFFGSGTQLSVL.

For this clone: At one of its ends the junction is not consistent with the germline gene, which may arise from a read error. The chain links TRBV19 to TRBJ1-1; 9 positions agree with TRBD1. Per the germline V gene, CDR1 is LNHDA and CDR2 is SQIVND (reference sequence). The CDR3 runs 14 residues. The CDR3 reads CASSLGTGPTEAFF. In DNA form, the CDR3 reads TGTGCCAGTAGTCTAGGGACAGGGCCGACTGAGGCTTTCTTT.

The gene calls are TRBV19 and TRBJ2-5; possibly TRBD1 or TRBD2 for D (5 bases each). Trimming removed 4 bases at V and 1 base at J, with 16 bases between. Germline values: CDR1 LNHDA, CDR2 SQIVND (reference sequence). The CDR3 sequence is 16 residues long. CDR3 amino acids: CASSTRGRELQETQYF. The CDR3 nucleotides are TGTGCCAGTAGTACTCGCGGCAGGGAGCTCCAAGAGACCCAGTACTTC.

The gene calls are TRBV5-1 and TRBJ1-3, with D maybe TRBD1 (6 bases). V was trimmed by 0 bases and J by 4 bases, leaving 14 bases between them. The CDR3 has 16 residues. CDR1 and CDR2 from the germline V gene are SGHRS and YFSETQ. The CDR3 sequence is CASSLGPRGVGNTIYF. The DNA for the CDR3 is TGCGCCAGCAGCTTGGGTCCCAGGGGCGTCGGAAACACCATATATTTT.

The gene calls are TRBV6-4 and TRBJ2-1, with a weak D call TRBD1 (5 bases). Germline CDR1 is MRHNA and CDR2 is SNTAGT. V was clipped by 3 bases and J by 10 bases, with 13 bases between them. The CDR3 is made up of 13 amino acids. The CDR3 protein is CASSELPGAEQFF. In DNA form, the CDR3 reads TGTGCCAGCAGTGAACTCCCTGGGGCCGAGCAGTTCTTC.